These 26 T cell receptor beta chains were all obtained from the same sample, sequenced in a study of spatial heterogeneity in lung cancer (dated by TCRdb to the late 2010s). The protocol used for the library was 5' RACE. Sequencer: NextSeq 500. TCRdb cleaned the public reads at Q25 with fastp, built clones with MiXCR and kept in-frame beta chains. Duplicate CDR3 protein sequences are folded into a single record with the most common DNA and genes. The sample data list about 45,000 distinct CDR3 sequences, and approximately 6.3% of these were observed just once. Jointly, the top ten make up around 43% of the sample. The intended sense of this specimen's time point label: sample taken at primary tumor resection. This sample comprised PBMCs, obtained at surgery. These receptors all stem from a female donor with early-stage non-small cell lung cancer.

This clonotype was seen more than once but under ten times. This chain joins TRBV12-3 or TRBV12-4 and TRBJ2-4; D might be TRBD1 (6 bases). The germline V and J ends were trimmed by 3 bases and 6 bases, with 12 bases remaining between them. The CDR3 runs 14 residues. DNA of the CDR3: TGTGCCAGCAGTTTGGCACAGGGTGGAAACATTCAGTACTTC. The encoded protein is CASSLAQGGNIQYF.

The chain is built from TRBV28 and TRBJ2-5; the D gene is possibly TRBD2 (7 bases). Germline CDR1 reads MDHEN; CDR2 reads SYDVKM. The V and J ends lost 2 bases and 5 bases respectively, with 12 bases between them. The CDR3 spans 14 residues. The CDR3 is CASSLGGAWETQYF. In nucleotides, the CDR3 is TGTGCCAGCAGTTTAGGGGGGGCGTGGGAGACCCAGTACTTC.

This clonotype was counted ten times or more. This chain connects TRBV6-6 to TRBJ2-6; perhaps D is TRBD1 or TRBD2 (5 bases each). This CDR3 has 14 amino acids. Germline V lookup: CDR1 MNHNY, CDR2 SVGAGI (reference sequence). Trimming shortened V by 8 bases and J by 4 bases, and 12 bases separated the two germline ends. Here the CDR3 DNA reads TGTGCCAGCTACGGGGCGTGGGGGGCCAACGTCCTGACTTTC. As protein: CASYGAWGANVLTF.

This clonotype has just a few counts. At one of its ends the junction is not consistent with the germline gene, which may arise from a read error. CDR3 nucleotide sequence: TGCGCCAGCGGCTTCAAACTAGGAAACACCATATATTTT. Protein sequence: CASGFKLGNTIYF. The rearrangement links TRBV5-1 to TRBJ1-3; D call uncertain. Germline loops: CDR1 SGHRS, CDR2 YFSETQ. There are 13 residues in the CDR3.

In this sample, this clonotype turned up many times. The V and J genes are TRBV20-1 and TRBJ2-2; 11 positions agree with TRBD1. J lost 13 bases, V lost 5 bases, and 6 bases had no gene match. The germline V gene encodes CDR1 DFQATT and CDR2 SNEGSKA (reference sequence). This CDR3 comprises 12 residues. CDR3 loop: CSASGQGERLFF. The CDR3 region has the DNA TGCAGTGCTTCGGGACAGGGGGAGAGGCTGTTTTTT.

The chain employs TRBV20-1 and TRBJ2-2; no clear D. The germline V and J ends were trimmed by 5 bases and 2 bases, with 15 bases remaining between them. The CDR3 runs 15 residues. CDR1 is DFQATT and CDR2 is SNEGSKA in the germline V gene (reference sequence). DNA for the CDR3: TGCAGTGCTCCCCAGGCGGAGCGAAACACCGGGGAGCTGTTTTTT. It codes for CSAPQAERNTGELFF.

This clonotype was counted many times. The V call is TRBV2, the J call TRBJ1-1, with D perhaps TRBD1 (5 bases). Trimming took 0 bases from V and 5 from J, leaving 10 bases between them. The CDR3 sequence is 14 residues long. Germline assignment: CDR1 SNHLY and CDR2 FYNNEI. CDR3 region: CASSEARGATEAFF. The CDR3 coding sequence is TGTGCCAGCAGTGAAGCGAGAGGGGCTACTGAAGCTTTCTTT.

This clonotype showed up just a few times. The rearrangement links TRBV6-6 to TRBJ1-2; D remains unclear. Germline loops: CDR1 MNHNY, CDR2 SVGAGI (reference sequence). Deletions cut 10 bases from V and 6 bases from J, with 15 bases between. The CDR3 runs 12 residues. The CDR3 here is CATTPRADGYTF. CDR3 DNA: TGTGCCACGACGCCAAGGGCGGATGGCTACACCTTC.

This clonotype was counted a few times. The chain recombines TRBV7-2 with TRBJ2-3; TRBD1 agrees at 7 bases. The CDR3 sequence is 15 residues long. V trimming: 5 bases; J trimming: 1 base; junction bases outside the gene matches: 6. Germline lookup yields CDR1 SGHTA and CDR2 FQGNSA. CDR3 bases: TGTGCCAGCAGCGCGAACCAGGGGGGCACAGATACGCAGTATTTT. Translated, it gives CASSANQGGTDTQYF. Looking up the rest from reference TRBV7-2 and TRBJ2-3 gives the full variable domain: GAGVSQSPSNKVTEKGKDVELRCDPISGHTALYWYRQSLGQGLEFLIYFQGNSAPDKSGLPSDRFSAERTGGSVSTLTIQRTQQEDSAVYLCASSANQGGTDTQYFGPGTRLTVL.

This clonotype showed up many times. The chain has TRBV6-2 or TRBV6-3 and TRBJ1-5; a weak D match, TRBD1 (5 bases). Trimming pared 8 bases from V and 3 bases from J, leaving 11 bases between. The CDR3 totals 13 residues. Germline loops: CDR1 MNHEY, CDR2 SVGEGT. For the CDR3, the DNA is TGTGCCAGCCGGGACGGTCACAATCAGCCCCAGCATTTT. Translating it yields CASRDGHNQPQHF.

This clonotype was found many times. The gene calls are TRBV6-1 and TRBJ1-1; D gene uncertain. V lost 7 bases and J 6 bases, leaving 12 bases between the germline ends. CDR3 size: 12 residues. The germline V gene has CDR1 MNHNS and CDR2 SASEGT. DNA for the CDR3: TGTGCCAGCAATAGGGCCGATTCTGAAGCTTTCTTT. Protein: CASNRADSEAFF.

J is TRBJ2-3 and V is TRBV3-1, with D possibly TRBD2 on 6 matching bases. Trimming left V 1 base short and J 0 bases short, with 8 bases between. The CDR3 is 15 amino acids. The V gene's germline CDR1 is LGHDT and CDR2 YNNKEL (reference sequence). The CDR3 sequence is CASSQVAGSTDTQYF. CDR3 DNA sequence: TGTGCCAGCAGCCAAGTGGCGGGGAGCACAGATACGCAGTATTTT.

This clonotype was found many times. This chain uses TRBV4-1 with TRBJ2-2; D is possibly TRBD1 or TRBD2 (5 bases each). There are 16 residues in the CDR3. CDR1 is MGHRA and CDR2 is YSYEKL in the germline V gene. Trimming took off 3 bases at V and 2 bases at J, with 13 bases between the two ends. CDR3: CASSQGVTQNTGELFF. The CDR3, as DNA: TGCGCCAGCAGCCAGGGGGTCACCCAAAACACCGGGGAGCTGTTTTTT.

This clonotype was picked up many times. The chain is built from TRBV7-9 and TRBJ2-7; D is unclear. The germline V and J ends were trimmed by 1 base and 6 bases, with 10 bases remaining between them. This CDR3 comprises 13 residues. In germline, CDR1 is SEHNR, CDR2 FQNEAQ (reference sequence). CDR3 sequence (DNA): TGTGCCAGCAGCTTAGGGAAATCGAGCGAGCAGTACTTC. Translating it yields CASSLGKSSEQYF.

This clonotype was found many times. CDR3 amino acids: CAISEEDWERFYGYTF. The CDR3 bases are TGTGCCATCAGTGAGGAAGATTGGGAACGGTTCTATGGCTACACCTTC. This sequence joins TRBV10-3 and TRBJ1-2; D is unresolved. V was trimmed by 2 bases and J by 4 bases, leaving 17 bases between them. Germline CDR1 ENHRY, CDR2 SYGVKD. This CDR3 has 16 amino acids.

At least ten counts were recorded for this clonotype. CDR3 protein: CASSPFGTGGNGYTF. CDR3 DNA: TGTGCCAGCAGTCCCTTCGGGACAGGGGGCAATGGCTACACCTTC. This chain connects TRBV28 to TRBJ1-2; TRBD1 matches 12 bases. The CDR3 consists of 15 residues. J lost 6 bases, V lost 5 bases, and 7 bases had no gene match. Germline V gene data show CDR1 as MDHEN and CDR2 as SYDVKM.

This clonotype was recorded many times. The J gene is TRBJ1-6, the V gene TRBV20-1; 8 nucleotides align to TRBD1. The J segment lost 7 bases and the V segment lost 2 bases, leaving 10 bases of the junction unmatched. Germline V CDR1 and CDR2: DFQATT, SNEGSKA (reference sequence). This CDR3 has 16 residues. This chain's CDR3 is CSARNPDRGANSPLHF. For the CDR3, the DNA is TGCAGTGCTAGAAACCCCGACAGGGGCGCAAATTCACCCCTCCACTTT.

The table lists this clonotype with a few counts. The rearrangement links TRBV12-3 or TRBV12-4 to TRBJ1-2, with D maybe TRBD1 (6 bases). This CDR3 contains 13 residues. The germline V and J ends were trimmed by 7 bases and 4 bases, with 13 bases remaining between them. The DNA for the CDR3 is TGTGCCAGCACCGAGACAGGTTCCTATGGCTACACCTTC. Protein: CASTETGSYGYTF.

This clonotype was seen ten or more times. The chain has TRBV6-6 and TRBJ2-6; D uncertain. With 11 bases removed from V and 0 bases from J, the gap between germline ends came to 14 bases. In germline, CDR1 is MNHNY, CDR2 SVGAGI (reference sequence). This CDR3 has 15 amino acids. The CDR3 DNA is TGTGCCGGTGTCCAGGACCTCTCTGGGGCCAACGTCCTGACTTTC. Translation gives CAGVQDLSGANVLTF.

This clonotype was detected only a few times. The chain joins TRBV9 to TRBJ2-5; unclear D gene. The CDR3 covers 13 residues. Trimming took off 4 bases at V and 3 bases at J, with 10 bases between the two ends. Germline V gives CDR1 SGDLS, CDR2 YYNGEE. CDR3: CASSLGSEETQYF. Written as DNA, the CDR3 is TGTGCCAGCAGCCTTGGATCTGAAGAGACCCAGTACTTC.

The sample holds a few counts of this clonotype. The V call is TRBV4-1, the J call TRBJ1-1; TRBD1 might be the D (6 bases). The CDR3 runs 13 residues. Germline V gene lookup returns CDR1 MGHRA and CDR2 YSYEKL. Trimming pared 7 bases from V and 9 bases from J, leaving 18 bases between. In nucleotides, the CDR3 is TGCGCCAGCACCCTAGGGGAGGGGGACCAAGCTTTCTTT. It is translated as CASTLGEGDQAFF.

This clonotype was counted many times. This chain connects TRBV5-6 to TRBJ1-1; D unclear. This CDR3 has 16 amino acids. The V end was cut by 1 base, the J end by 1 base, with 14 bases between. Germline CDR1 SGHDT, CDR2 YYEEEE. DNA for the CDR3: TGTGCCAGCAGCTTGCGGCTGGTCCTGCGGAACACTGAAGCTTTCTTT. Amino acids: CASSLRLVLRNTEAFF.

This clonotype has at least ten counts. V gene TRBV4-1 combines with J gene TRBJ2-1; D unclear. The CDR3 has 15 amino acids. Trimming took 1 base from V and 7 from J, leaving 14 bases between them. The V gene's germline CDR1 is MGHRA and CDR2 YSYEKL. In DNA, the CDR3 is TGCGCCAGCAGCCAAGGGCAGGCCCTTGGTAATGAGCAGTTCTTC. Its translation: CASSQGQALGNEQFF.

CDR3 residues: CASSWDRLNQPQHF. DNA of the CDR3: TGTGCCAGCAGCTGGGACCGCCTGAATCAGCCCCAGCATTTT. The chain links TRBV11-2 to TRBJ1-5; tentatively, D is TRBD1 (5 bases). The V end was cut by 4 bases, the J end by 4 bases, with 11 bases between. Germline-derived CDR1 and CDR2 are SGHAT and FQNNGV. This CDR3 has 14 residues.

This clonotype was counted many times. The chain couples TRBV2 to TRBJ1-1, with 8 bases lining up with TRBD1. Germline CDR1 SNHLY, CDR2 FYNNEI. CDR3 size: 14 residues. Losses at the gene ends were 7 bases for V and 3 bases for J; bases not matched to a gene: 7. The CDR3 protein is CASTRTGRYTEAFF. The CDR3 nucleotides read TGTGCCAGCACTCGGACAGGGAGGTACACTGAAGCTTTCTTT.

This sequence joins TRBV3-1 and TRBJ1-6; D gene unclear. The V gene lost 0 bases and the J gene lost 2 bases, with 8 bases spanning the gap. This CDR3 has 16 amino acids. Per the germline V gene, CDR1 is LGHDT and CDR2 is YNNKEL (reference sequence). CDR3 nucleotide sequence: TGTGCCAGCAGCCAAGAAAAACCCCCCTATAATTCACCCCTCCACTTT. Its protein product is CASSQEKPPYNSPLHF.